This T cell receptor beta chain was recorded in a study of cytomegalovirus exposure and HLA in healthy donors. The primer mix had 60 Vbeta and 13 Jbeta primers. TCRdb keeps only in-frame clones here, not all; method: immunoSEQ multiplex PCR. The repertoire consists of 100,000 or so clones, with 65% to 85% occurring once and the leading ten covering approximately 2%. This clonotype originated in a middle-aged woman in good health and CMV-seronegative. Input material: PBMCs.

The CDR3 loop reads CASNGRVDYEQYF. In DNA, the CDR3 is TGCGCCAGCAACGGCAGGGTGGACTACGAGCAGTACTTC. This chain joins TRBV23-1 and TRBJ2-7; tentative D call: TRBD1 (5 bases). TRBV23-1 is an ORF; its function is uncertain. Trimming took off 7 bases at V and 3 bases at J, with 13 bases between the two ends. The CDR3 contains 13 residues.